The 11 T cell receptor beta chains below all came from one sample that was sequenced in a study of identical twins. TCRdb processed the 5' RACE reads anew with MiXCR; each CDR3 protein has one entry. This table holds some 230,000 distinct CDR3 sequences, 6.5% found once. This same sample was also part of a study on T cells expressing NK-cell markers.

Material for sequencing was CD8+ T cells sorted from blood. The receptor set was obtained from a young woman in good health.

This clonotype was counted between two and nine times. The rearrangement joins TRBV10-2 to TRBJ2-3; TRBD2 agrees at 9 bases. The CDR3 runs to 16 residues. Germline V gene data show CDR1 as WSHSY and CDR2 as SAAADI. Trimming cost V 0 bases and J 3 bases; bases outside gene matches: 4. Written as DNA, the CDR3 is TGCGCCAGCAGTGAGTCGGTAGCGGGAGATACAGATACGCAGTATTTT. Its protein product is CASSESVAGDTDTQYF.

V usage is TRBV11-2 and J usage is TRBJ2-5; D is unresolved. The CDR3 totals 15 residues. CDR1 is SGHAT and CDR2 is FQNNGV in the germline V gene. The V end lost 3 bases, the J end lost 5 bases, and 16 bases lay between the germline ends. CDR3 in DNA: TGTGCCAGCAGCTTCCCGGACCTCGAAGGGGAGACCCAGTACTTC. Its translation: CASSFPDLEGETQYF.

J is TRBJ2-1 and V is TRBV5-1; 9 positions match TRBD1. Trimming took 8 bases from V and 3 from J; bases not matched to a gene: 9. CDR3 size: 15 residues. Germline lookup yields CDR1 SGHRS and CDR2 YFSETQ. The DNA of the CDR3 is TGCGCCAGTAGTGAAACGGGACAGGGCTACAATGAGCAGTTCTTC. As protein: CASSETGQGYNEQFF.

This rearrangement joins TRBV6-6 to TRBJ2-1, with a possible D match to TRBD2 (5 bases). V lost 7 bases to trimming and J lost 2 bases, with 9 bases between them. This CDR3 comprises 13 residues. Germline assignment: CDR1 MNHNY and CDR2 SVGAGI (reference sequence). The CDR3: CASTRGAYNEQFF. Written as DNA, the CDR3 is TGTGCCAGCACCCGGGGTGCCTACAATGAGCAGTTCTTC.

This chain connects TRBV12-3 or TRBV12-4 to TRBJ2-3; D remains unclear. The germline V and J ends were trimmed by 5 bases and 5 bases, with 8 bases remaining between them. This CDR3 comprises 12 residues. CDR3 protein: CASSPSIDTQYF. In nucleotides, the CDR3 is TGTGCCAGCAGTCCCTCTATAGATACGCAGTATTTT.

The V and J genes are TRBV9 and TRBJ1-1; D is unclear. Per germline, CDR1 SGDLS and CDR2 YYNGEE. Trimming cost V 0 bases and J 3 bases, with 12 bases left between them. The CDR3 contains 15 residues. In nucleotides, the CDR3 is TGTGCCAGCAGCGTAGATGTCACGAGCTACACTGAAGCTTTCTTT. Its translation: CASSVDVTSYTEAFF.

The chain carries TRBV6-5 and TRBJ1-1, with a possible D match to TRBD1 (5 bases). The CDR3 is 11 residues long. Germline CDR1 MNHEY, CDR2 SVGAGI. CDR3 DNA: TGTTCCACCGGCAGGGCGGAAGAAGCTTTCTTT. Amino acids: CSTGRAEEAFF.

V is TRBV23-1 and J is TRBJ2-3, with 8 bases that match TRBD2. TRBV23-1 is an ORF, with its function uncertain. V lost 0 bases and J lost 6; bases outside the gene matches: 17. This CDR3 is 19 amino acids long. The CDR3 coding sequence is TGCGCCAGCAGTCAATCGATCTCGCTAGCGGGCCGAGCCGGGGATACGCAGTATTTT. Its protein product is CASSQSISLAGRAGDTQYF.

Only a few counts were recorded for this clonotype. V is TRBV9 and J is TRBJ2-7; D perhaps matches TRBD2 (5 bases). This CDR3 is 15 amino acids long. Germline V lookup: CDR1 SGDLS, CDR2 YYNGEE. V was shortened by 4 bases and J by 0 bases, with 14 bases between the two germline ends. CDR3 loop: CASSPGVDFSYEQYF. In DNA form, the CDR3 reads TGTGCCAGCAGCCCCGGGGTGGACTTCTCCTACGAGCAGTACTTC.

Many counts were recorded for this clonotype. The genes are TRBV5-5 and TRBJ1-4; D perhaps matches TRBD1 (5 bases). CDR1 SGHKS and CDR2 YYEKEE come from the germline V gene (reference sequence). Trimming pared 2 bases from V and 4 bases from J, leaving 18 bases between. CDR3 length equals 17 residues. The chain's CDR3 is CASSLSGTGLSNEKLFF. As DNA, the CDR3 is TGTGCCAGCAGCTTATCGGGGACCGGACTAAGTAATGAAAAACTGTTTTTT.

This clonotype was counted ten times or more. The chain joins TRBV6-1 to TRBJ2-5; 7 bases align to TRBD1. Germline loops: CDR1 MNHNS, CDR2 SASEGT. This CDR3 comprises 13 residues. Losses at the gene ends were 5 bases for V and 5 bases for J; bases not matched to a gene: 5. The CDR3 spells CASSLLQGETQYF. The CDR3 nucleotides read TGTGCCAGCAGTCTATTACAGGGGGAGACCCAGTACTTC.